This passage covers 30 T cell receptor beta chains from one sample sequenced in a study of blood T cells in healthy people across ages. PCR was performed a second time for roughly 7 to 11 cycles using a sample-barcoded 5' primer and a J-beta primer mix. Via MiXCR, TCRdb re-called the 5' RACE reads, giving one row per CDR3 protein. The sample has approximately 780,000 distinct CDR3 sequences; roughly 25% are singletons. These sequences were also reported in another study, on T cells of mothers and their children.

Sequenced sample: blood. The receptors shown here come from a boy between 10 and 17 years old in good health.

A few counts support this clonotype. The genes are TRBV9 and TRBJ2-7; 9 bases line up with TRBD1. V dropped 4 bases and J dropped 3; count of bases not matched to a gene: 8. The germline CDR1 and CDR2 sequences are SGDLS and YYNGEE. This CDR3 comprises 15 residues. CDR3 amino acids: CASSRLGQGIYEQYF. The DNA of the CDR3 is TGTGCCAGCAGCCGGTTGGGACAGGGCATCTACGAGCAGTACTTC.

The V and J genes are TRBV7-3 and TRBJ2-3; D tentatively fits TRBD1 or TRBD2 (5 bases each). V was shortened by 5 bases and J by 6 bases, with 15 bases between the two germline ends. CDR1 SGHTA and CDR2 FQGTGA come from the germline V gene. This CDR3 has 14 amino acids. CDR3 DNA sequence: TGTGCCAGCAGCAGAGGGACCCGCGGGGATACGCAGTATTTT. Translation: CASSRGTRGDTQYF.

On this clonotype: A junction end diverges from the germline sequence, so it may reflect a read error. CDR3 nucleotide sequence: TGTGCCAGCAGTTCAGCGCGCGGGACAGGGGGCAACACCGGGGAGCCGTTTTTT. As protein: CASSSARGTGGNTGEPFF. V gene TRBV12-3 or TRBV12-4 combines with J gene TRBJ2-2; 12 positions agree with TRBD1. The CDR3 length is 18 residues.

This chain connects TRBV20-1 to TRBJ2-5; 8 positions match TRBD2. Gene TRBJ2-7 matches the end of the DNA better, so the J call may be wrong. CDR3 length equals 14 residues. Germline values: CDR1 DFQATT, CDR2 SNEGSKA (reference sequence). CDR3 bases: TGCAGTGCCTTATTCCCGGGGGGGGTCTACGAGCAGTACTTC. As protein: CSALFPGGVYEQYF.

The rearrangement joins TRBV12-3 or TRBV12-4 to TRBJ2-3, with D unresolved. This CDR3 contains 13 residues. V shed 6 bases and J shed 8 bases, with 15 bases lying between them. For the CDR3, the DNA is TGTGCCAGCAGGGCGACCCTCTTGGGTACGCAGTATTTT. It encodes CASRATLLGTQYF.

The chain joins TRBV20-1 to TRBJ2-1, with TRBD2 identical over 7 bases. Germline loops: CDR1 DFQATT, CDR2 SNEGSKA (reference sequence). V shed 1 base, J shed 2 bases, and the junction held 2 bases outside the gene matches. This CDR3 spans 14 amino acids. CDR3 coding DNA: TGCAGTGCTAGAGCCGGGACTACCTACAATGAGCAGTTCTTC. As protein: CSARAGTTYNEQFF.

The chain carries TRBV25-1 and TRBJ2-3, with D perhaps TRBD1 or TRBD2 (5 bases each). Germline assignment: CDR1 MGHDK and CDR2 SYGVNS. CDR3 size: 13 residues. The V gene lost 5 bases and the J gene lost 6 bases, with 12 bases spanning the gap. The CDR3 DNA reads as TGTGCCAGCAGTAGGGACCCCGTGGATACGCAGTATTTT. Translating it yields CASSRDPVDTQYF. The full variable domain, in which reference TRBV25-1 and TRBJ2-3 provide the parts outside the CDR3, is EADIYQTPRYLVIGTGKKITLECSQTMGHDKMYWYQQDPGMELHLIHYSYGVNSTEKGDLSSESTVSRIRTEHFPLTLESARPSHTSQYLCASSRDPVDTQYFGPGTRLTVL.

This clonotype was counted a few times. The genes are TRBV12-3 or TRBV12-4 and TRBJ2-3, with D hard to call. Trimming removed 1 base at V and 1 base at J, with 9 bases between. This CDR3 is 15 amino acids long. CDR3 region: CASSLDSRRTDTQYF. In DNA form, the CDR3 reads TGTGCCAGCAGTTTAGACTCGCGGCGCACAGATACGCAGTATTTT.

This clonotype was observed a handful of times. This rearrangement joins TRBV6-4 to TRBJ2-5, with D tentatively TRBD2 (5 bases). The J call is in doubt because the DNA end fits TRBJ2-1 better. Germline values: CDR1 MRHNA, CDR2 SNTAGT. This CDR3 region has 13 residues. The CDR3 nucleotides are TGTGCCAGCAGTGGAGGAGCGGAGAATGAGCAGTTCTTC. Protein sequence: CASSGGAENEQFF.

This clonotype appeared a few times. The CDR3 region has the DNA TGTGCCAGCAGCTCCTTACTGGAGGGGCGAAGCTCCTACAATGAGCAGTTCTTC. Translating it yields CASSSLLEGRSSYNEQFF. The chain carries TRBV7-6 and TRBJ2-1, with D possibly being TRBD2 (6 bases). This CDR3 region has 18 residues. Trimming removed 4 bases from V and 0 bases from J, with 19 bases in between. The germline V gene has CDR1 SGHVS and CDR2 FNYEAQ.

The chain joins TRBV5-1 to TRBJ1-3; D is undetermined. Per the germline V gene, CDR1 is SGHRS and CDR2 is YFSETQ. This CDR3 spans 17 amino acids. With 0 bases removed from V and 7 bases from J, the gap between germline ends came to 20 bases. The CDR3 region has the DNA TGCGCCAGCAGCTTGGCCGTGGCCAGGAATCCGTTTAACACCATATATTTT. It yields the protein CASSLAVARNPFNTIYF.

This clonotype was counted ten times or more. This chain joins TRBV4-1 and TRBJ1-2; TRBD1 might be the D (5 bases). CDR1 is MGHRA and CDR2 is YSYEKL in the germline V gene. V lost 4 bases to trimming and J lost 5 bases, with 11 bases between them. The length of the CDR3 is 13 residues. For the CDR3, the DNA is TGCGCCAGCAGCCCCGGGGGGGAATATGGCTACACCTTC. Encoded protein: CASSPGGEYGYTF.

This clonotype was detected a few times. The chain carries TRBV5-1 and TRBJ1-1, with D unresolved. The germline V gene encodes CDR1 SGHRS and CDR2 YFSETQ. The CDR3 has 10 residues. The V end was cut by 4 bases, the J end by 10 bases, with 8 bases between. The CDR3 nucleotides read TGCGCCAGCAGCCCGCTCCGAGCTTTCTTT. Amino acids: CASSPLRAFF.

This clonotype was found a few times. This CDR3 fails to terminate in the conserved phenylalanine or tryptophan, so it likely reflects a read error. This sequence joins TRBV2 and TRBJ1-2, with D possibly being TRBD1 (5 bases). Germline CDR1 reads SNHLY; CDR2 reads FYNNEI. Trimming cost V 1 base and J 7 bases, with 16 bases left between them. The CDR3 totals 15 residues. The CDR3 loop reads CASSEGTGETFGYTL. The CDR3 DNA reads TGTGCCAGCAGTGAAGGAACGGGGGAAACGTTTGGCTACACCCTC.

The chain is built from TRBV20-1 and TRBJ2-7; no firm D call. Germline-derived CDR1 and CDR2 are DFQATT and SNEGSKA (reference sequence). Trimming shortened V by 6 bases and J by 4 bases, and 19 bases separated the two germline ends. The CDR3 runs 14 residues. CDR3 coding DNA: TGCAGTGCCAGGAGCTCGGGCACCGGATACGAGCAGTACTTC. Its protein is CSARSSGTGYEQYF.

V and J are TRBV18 and TRBJ2-5, with TRBD1 as a possible D gene (6 bases). The CDR3 length is 14 residues. Germline-derived CDR1 and CDR2 are KGHSH and LQKENI. V shed 2 bases and J shed 3 bases, with 10 bases lying between them. CDR3 amino acids: CASSPVGGKETQYF. The CDR3 DNA is TGTGCCAGCTCACCAGTAGGGGGTAAAGAGACCCAGTACTTC.

The rearrangement joins TRBV5-1 to TRBJ2-5; possible D gene TRBD2, 6 bases. The CDR3 contains 17 residues. Trimming cost V 4 bases and J 4 bases, with 23 bases left between them. Germline V gene lookup returns CDR1 SGHRS and CDR2 YFSETQ. In nucleotides, the CDR3 is TGCGCCAGCAGCCATACCGGGACTCCCAGCCCTGGAGAGACCCAGTACTTC. Protein: CASSHTGTPSPGETQYF.

There are a few counts of this clonotype. The CDR3: CASSQGRRDSLSYEQYF. CDR3 bases: TGTGCCAGCAGCCAAGGAAGGCGGGACAGCCTCTCCTACGAGCAGTACTTC. The chain carries TRBV3-1 and TRBJ2-5, with a weak D call TRBD1 (7 bases). The DNA end favors TRBJ2-7, so the J call may be wrong. The CDR3 spans 17 residues. CDR1 is LGHDT and CDR2 is YNNKEL in the germline V gene (reference sequence).

This clonotype was seen only a few times. The chain combines TRBV12-3 or TRBV12-4 with TRBJ2-3; either TRBD1 or TRBD2 may supply D (7 bases each). Trimming shortened V by 7 bases and J by 8 bases, and 13 bases separated the two germline ends. This CDR3 spans 12 amino acids. DNA of the CDR3: TGTGCCAGCAACCCCAGGGGGGGTACGCAGTATTTT. Residues: CASNPRGGTQYF.

The CDR3 bases are TGTGCCAGCAGTCGCCCAGACCGGGACAAAATTAATCAGCCCCAGCATTTT. Its protein is CASSRPDRDKINQPQHF. The J gene is TRBJ1-5, the V gene TRBV6-2 or TRBV6-3; D might be TRBD1 (6 bases). The V and J ends lost 5 bases and 4 bases respectively, with 21 bases between them. The length of the CDR3 is 17 residues. The V gene's germline CDR1 is MNHEY and CDR2 SVGEGT.

In its sample, this clonotype was seen a few times. The genes are TRBV5-1 and TRBJ2-7; weak D call: TRBD2 (6 bases). V was trimmed by 4 bases and J by 0 bases, leaving 17 bases between them. This CDR3 has 16 amino acids. Germline V gene sequence: CDR1 SGHRS, CDR2 YFSETQ. The CDR3 DNA is TGCGCCAGCAGCATGGAGGGCGACTGGAGCTCCTACGAGCAGTACTTC. This translates into CASSMEGDWSSYEQYF.

V is TRBV4-1 and J is TRBJ1-1, with a tentative D call TRBD1 (6 bases). Germline assignment: CDR1 MGHRA and CDR2 YSYEKL. The CDR3 has 15 amino acids. V lost 3 bases to trimming and J lost 4 bases, with 15 bases between them. The CDR3 DNA sequence: TGCGCCAGCAGCCAGGTCGGGGGGCAAGGCACTGAAGCTTTCTTT. Translation gives CASSQVGGQGTEAFF.

The rearrangement joins TRBV20-1 to TRBJ1-6; no definite D call. Trimming removed 1 base at V and 0 bases at J, with 7 bases between. CDR3 length: 15 residues. In germline, CDR1 is DFQATT, CDR2 SNEGSKA (reference sequence). The CDR3 nucleotides are TGCAGTGCTAGAGGCGGATCCTCCTATAATTCACCCCTCCACTTT. Translation gives CSARGGSSYNSPLHF.

The CDR3 DNA reads TGCAGTGCTAGAGATCCGGGATCCTATGGCTACACCTTC. As protein: CSARDPGSYGYTF. The V call is TRBV20-1, the J call TRBJ1-2; D is uncertain. The V and J ends lost 0 bases and 4 bases respectively, with 9 bases between them. The CDR3 sequence is 13 residues long. CDR1 is DFQATT and CDR2 is SNEGSKA in the germline V gene (reference sequence).

The genes are TRBV5-1 and TRBJ2-3; D possibly corresponds to TRBD2 (5 bases). V gave up 5 bases and J gave up 3 bases, with 10 bases separating them. The CDR3 contains 13 residues. The germline gives CDR1 SGHRS, CDR2 YFSETQ. The CDR3 region is CASRRRRTDTQYF. CDR3 sequence (DNA): TGCGCCAGCAGGAGGAGGAGGACAGATACGCAGTATTTT.

CDR3: CASSSRRTSGLHEQYF. The CDR3 nucleotides read TGTGCCAGCAGCTCCCGTAGGACTAGCGGGCTTCACGAGCAGTACTTC. This chain links TRBV7-6 with TRBJ2-7; TRBD2 agrees at 11 bases. The CDR3 is made up of 16 amino acids. V was clipped by 4 bases and J by 5 bases; unmatched bases: 10. Germline assignment: CDR1 SGHVS and CDR2 FNYEAQ.

This chain links TRBV7-9 with TRBJ2-7, with 8 positions matching TRBD1. The germline V gene encodes CDR1 SEHNR and CDR2 FQNEAQ (reference sequence). The J segment lost 3 bases and the V segment lost 2 bases, leaving 6 bases of the junction unmatched. The CDR3 runs to 15 residues. The CDR3 reads CASSLPGTGYYEQYF. The CDR3 DNA is TGTGCCAGCAGCTTACCCGGGACAGGTTACTACGAGCAGTACTTC.

This rearrangement joins TRBV4-2 to TRBJ1-5; tentatively, D is TRBD1 (6 bases). From germline, CDR1 is LGHNA and CDR2 YNFKEQ. Between the trimmed V and J ends, which lost 1 base and 5 bases, there was a span of 12 bases. There are 15 residues in the CDR3. The CDR3 loop is CASSQVGRGDQPQHF. In DNA, the CDR3 is TGTGCCAGCAGCCAAGTAGGCAGGGGAGATCAGCCCCAGCATTTT.

This clonotype was recorded once. This chain joins TRBV29-1 and TRBJ1-1; D is ambiguous. The V end was cut by 4 bases, the J end by 3 bases, with 6 bases between. This CDR3 spans 11 amino acids. CDR1 SQVTM and CDR2 ANQGSEA come from the germline V gene. The CDR3 coding sequence is TGCAGCGTTGGTCACTACACTGAAGCTTTCTTT. Translating it yields CSVGHYTEAFF.

The chain uses TRBV27 and TRBJ1-6; D is uncertain. V lost 10 bases, J lost 10 bases, and 8 bases lay in between. Germline V gives CDR1 MNHEY, CDR2 SMNVEV (reference sequence). The CDR3 totals 10 residues. The DNA of the CDR3 is TGTGCCACCACACACTCACCCCTCCACTTT. Translated: CATTHSPLHF.